The 3 T cell receptor beta chains in this list originate from one sample, sequenced in a study of naive and memory T cell subsets. Adult healthy volunteers gave 2.5 ml peripheral blood for whole-blood RNA. Alpha and beta constant region primers primed reverse transcription for blood and skin samples. TCRdb reanalysed the 5' RACE reads using MiXCR and keeps one entry per CDR3 protein. There are tens of thousands of distinct CDR3 sequences in the sample; 20% to 25% occur only once, and around 1.8% lies in the top ten. The source of these receptors is a female donor in good health.

This clonotype was recorded at least ten times. This chain links TRBV7-3 with TRBJ2-7, with 8 bases fitting TRBD2. Germline assignment: CDR1 SGHTA and CDR2 FQGTGA. With 1 base clipped from V and 4 bases from J, the junction kept 12 bases outside the gene matches. The CDR3 is 17 amino acids. This chain's CDR3 is CASSLIATSGNKYEQYF. DNA for the CDR3: TGTGCCAGCAGCTTAATCGCCACTAGCGGAAATAAGTACGAGCAGTACTTC.

This clonotype was seen only a few times. The CDR3 sequence is CSCAMDSNSPLHF. The CDR3 coding sequence is TGCAGCTGTGCAATGGACAGTAATTCACCCCTCCACTTT. The rearrangement uses TRBV29-1 and TRBJ1-6, with a possible D match to TRBD1 (6 bases). Germline loops: CDR1 SQVTM, CDR2 ANQGSEA. The V and J ends lost 8 bases and 6 bases respectively, with 14 bases between them. The CDR3 extends over 13 amino acids.

The sample holds many counts of this clonotype. The rearrangement joins TRBV20-1 to TRBJ1-2; the D gene is possibly TRBD1 (5 bases). The V and J ends lost 5 bases and 7 bases respectively, with 26 bases between them. The CDR3 has 16 residues. Germline loops: CDR1 DFQATT, CDR2 SNEGSKA (reference sequence). CDR3 sequence: CSARRPQGLSLGGYTF. The DNA for the CDR3 is TGCAGTGCTCGACGACCGCAGGGTCTTAGTTTGGGTGGCTACACCTTC.